The clone carrying this TCR beta chain was detected only once. PCR employed 60 Vbeta and 13 Jbeta primers. Generated by immunoSEQ multiplex PCR, the TCRdb table keeps only in-frame clones and is missing some. The sample lists about 170,000 clones; roughly 79% were seen once. CDR3 size: 14 residues. The germline V gene has CDR1 MNHEY and CDR2 SVGAGI. With 2 bases removed from V and 4 bases from J, the gap between germline ends came to 10 bases. The record originates from a study of cytomegalovirus exposure and HLA in healthy donors. The sample taken for sequencing was PBMCs. This receptor was obtained from a woman aged 18-29 years in good health and CMV-seropositive. V and J are TRBV6-5 and TRBJ2-3; D ambiguous. The CDR3 protein is CASSYTQPPDTQYF. CDR3 nucleotides: TGTGCCAGCAGTTACACACAACCCCCAGATACGCAGTATTTT.